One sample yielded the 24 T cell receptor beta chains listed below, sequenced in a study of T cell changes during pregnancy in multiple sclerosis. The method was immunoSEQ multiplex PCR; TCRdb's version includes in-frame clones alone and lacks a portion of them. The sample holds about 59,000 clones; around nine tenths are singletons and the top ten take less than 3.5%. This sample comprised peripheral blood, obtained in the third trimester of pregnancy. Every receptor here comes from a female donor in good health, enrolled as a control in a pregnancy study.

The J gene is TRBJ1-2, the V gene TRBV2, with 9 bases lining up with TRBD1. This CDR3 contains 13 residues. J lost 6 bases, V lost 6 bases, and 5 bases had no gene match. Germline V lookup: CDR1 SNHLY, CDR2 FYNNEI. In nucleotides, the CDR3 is TGTGCCAGCAGACACAGGGGGCTGGATGGCTACACCTTC. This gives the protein CASRHRGLDGYTF. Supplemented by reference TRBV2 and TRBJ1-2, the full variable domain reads EPEVTQTPSHQVTQMGQEVILRCVPISNHLYFYWYRQILGQKVEFLVSFYNNEISEKSEIFDDQFSVERPDGSNFTLKIRSTKLEDSAMYFCASRHRGLDGYTFGSGTRLTVV.

The CDR3 DNA is TGTGCCAGTACCCCCCGAGCGGCTGATGGAGATACGCAGTATTTT. It is translated as CASTPRAADGDTQYF. V usage is TRBV19 and J usage is TRBJ2-3, with D possibly TRBD2 on 5 matching bases. Trimming took 7 bases from V and 5 from J, leaving 19 bases between them. CDR1 and CDR2 (germline): LNHDA, SQIVND (reference sequence). CDR3 length equals 15 residues.

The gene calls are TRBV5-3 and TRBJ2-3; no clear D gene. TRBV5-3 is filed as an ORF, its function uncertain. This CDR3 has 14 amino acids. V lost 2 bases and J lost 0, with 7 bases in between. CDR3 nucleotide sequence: TGTGCCAGAAGCTTTAATCCTAGCACAGATACGCAGTATTTT. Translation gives CARSFNPSTDTQYF.

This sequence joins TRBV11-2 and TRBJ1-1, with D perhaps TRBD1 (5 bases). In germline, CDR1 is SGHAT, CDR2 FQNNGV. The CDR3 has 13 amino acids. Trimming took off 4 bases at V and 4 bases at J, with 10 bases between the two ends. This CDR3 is CASSWGGATEAFF. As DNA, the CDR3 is TGTGCCAGCAGCTGGGGAGGGGCCACTGAAGCTTTCTTT.

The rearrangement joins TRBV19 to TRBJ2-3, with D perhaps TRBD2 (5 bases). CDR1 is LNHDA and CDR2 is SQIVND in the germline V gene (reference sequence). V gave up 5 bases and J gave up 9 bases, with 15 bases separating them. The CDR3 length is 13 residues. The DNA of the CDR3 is TGTGCCAGTAGTGAGAACGGGGTCCCCACGCAGTATTTT. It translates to CASSENGVPTQYF.

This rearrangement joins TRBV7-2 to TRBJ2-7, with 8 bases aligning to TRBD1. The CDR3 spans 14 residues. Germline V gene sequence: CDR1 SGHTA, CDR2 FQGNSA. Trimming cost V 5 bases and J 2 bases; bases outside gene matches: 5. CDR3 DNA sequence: TGTGCCAGCAGCGGACAGGGAAGGACCTACGAGCAGTACTTC. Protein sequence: CASSGQGRTYEQYF.

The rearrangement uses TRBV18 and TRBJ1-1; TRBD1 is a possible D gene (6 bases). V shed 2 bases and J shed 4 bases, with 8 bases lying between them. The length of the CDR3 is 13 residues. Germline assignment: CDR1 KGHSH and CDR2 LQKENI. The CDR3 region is CASSPAGVTEAFF. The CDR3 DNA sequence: TGTGCCAGCTCACCAGCAGGGGTCACTGAAGCTTTCTTT.

In DNA form, the CDR3 reads TGTGCCACCAGCAGAGATGGTGGGGAGGGCACAGATACGCAGTATTTT. Translation gives CATSRDGGEGTDTQYF. J is TRBJ2-3 and V is TRBV15; D is perhaps TRBD2 (6 bases). CDR3 length equals 16 residues. The germline gives CDR1 LNHNV, CDR2 YYDKDF (reference sequence). V lost 0 bases to trimming and J lost 1 base, with 11 bases between them.

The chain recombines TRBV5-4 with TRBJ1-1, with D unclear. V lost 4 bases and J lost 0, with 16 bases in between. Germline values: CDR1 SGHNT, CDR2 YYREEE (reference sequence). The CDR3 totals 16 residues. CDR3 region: CASSPARAGMNTEAFF. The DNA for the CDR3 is TGTGCCAGCAGCCCCGCTCGGGCGGGGATGAACACTGAAGCTTTCTTT.

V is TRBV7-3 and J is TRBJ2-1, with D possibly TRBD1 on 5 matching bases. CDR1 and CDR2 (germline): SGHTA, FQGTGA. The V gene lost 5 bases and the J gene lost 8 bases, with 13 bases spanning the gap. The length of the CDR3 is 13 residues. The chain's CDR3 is CASSLRQGHEQFF. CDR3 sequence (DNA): TGTGCCAGCAGCCTCAGGCAGGGCCATGAGCAGTTCTTC.

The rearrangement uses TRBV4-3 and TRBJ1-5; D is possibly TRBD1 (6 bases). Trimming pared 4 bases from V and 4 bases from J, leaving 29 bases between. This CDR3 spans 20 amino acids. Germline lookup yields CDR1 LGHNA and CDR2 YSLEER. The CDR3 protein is CASSPRAVTGRNYGNQPQHF. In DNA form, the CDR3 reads TGCGCCAGCAGCCCCCGAGCGGTAACAGGGAGAAACTACGGGAATCAGCCCCAGCATTTT.

CDR3 in amino acids: CASSLGITGTGELFF. The CDR3 nucleotides are TGTGCCAGCAGCTTAGGGATCACAGGGACCGGGGAGCTGTTTTTT. V usage is TRBV7-9 and J usage is TRBJ2-2; TRBD1 might be the D (6 bases). This CDR3 contains 15 residues. V lost 1 base, J lost 5 bases, and 11 bases lay in between. Germline CDR1 SEHNR, CDR2 FQNEAQ (reference sequence).

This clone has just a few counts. The CDR3 protein is CASSLGGGGYEQYF. The CDR3, as DNA: TGTGCCAGCAGCTTAGGGGGGGGAGGCTACGAGCAGTACTTC. The V and J genes are TRBV13 and TRBJ2-7; D may be TRBD2 (6 bases). The CDR3 is made up of 14 amino acids. CDR1 PRHDT and CDR2 FYEKMQ come from the germline V gene (reference sequence). V was trimmed by 0 bases and J by 3 bases, leaving 9 bases between them.

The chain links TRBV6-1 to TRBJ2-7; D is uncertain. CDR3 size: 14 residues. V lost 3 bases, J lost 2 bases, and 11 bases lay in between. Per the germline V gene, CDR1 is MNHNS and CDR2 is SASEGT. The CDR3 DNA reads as TGTGCCAGCAGTGATTCCCGCGAACCCTACGAGCAGTACTTC. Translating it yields CASSDSREPYEQYF.

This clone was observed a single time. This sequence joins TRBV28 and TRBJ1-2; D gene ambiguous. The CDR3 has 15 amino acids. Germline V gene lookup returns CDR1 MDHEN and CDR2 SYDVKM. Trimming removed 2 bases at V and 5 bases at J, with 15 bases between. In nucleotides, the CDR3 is TGTGCCAGCAGTTTAATTGGCGTGGAGGGTTATGGCTACACCTTC. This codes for CASSLIGVEGYGYTF.

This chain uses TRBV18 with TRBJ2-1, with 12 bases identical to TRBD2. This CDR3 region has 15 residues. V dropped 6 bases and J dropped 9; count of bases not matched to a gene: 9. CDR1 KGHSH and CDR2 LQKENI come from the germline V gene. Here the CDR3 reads CASSATSGGVGEQFF. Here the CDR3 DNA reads TGTGCCAGCTCTGCGACTAGCGGGGGAGTGGGTGAGCAGTTCTTC.

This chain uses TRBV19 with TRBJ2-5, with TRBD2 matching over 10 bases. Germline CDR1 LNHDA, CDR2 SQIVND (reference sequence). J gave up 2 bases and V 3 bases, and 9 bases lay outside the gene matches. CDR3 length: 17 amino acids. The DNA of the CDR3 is TGTGCCAGTAGTATCGGAACTAGCGGGGCGTTACAAGAGACCCAGTACTTC. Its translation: CASSIGTSGALQETQYF. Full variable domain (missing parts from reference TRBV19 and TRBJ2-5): DGGITQSPKYLFRKEGQNVTLSCEQNLNHDAMYWYRQDPGQGLRLIYYSQIVNDFQKGDIAEGYSVSREKKESFPLTVTSAQKNPTAFYLCASSIGTSGALQETQYFGPGTRLLVL.

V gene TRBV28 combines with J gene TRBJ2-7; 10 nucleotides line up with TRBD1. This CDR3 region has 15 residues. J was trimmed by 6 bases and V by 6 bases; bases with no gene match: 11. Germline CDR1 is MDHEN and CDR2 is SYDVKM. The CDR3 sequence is CASSTTGTGVFEQYF. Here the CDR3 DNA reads TGTGCCAGCAGCACCACCGGGACAGGGGTTTTCGAGCAGTACTTC.

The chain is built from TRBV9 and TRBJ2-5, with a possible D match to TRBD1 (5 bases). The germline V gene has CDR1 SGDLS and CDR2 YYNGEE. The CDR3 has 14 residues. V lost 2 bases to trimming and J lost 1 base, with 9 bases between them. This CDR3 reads CASSVGPVQETQYF. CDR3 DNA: TGTGCCAGCAGCGTGGGGCCAGTCCAAGAGACCCAGTACTTC.

CDR3 sequence reads: CASSAGATTSTDTQYF. Written as DNA, the CDR3 is TGTGCCAGCAGCGCAGGGGCCACAACTAGCACAGATACGCAGTATTTT. The chain couples TRBV11-3 to TRBJ2-3, with D possibly matching TRBD1 (6 bases). This CDR3 contains 16 residues. Germline V CDR1 and CDR2: SGHNT, YENEEA. V was trimmed by 5 bases and J by 0 bases, leaving 15 bases between them.

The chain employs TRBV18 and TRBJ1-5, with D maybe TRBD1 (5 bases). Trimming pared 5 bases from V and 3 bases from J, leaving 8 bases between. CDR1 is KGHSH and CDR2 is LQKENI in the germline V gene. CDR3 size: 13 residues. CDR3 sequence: CASSGQYNQPQHF. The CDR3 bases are TGTGCCAGCTCAGGACAATACAATCAGCCCCAGCATTTT.

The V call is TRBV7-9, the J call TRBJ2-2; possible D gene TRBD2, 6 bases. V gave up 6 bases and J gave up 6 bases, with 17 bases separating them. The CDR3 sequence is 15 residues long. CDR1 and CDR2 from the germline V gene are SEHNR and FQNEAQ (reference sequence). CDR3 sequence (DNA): TGTGCCAGCAGTTCGGGACTCCTAGGGTCCGGGGAGCTGTTTTTT. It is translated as CASSSGLLGSGELFF.

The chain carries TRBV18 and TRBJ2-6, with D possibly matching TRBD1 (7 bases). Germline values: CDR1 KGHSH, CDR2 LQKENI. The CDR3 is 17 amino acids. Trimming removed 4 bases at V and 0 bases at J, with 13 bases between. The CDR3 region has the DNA TGTGCCAGCTCACGTCCCAGGGGGGCCTCTGGGGCCAACGTCCTGACTTTC. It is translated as CASSRPRGASGANVLTF.

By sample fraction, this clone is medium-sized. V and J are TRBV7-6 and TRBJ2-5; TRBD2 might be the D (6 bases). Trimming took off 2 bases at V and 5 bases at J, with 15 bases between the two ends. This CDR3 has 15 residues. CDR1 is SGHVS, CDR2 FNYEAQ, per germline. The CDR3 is CASSLYTGEEETQYF. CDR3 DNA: TGTGCCAGCAGCTTATATACGGGAGAGGAGGAGACCCAGTACTTC.